Each of the 30 T cell receptor beta chains below was sequenced from the same sample in a study of CD8+ T cells in alopecia areata. It was cDNA, reverse transcribed from extracted RNA, that served as the sequencing template. Using immunoSEQ multiplex PCR, the repertoire was profiled, and TCRdb retains in-frame clones only, with some absent. Of about 210,000 clones listed, over 60% were seen once; the top ten hold 4.2%. Regarding treatment: oral pan-JAK inhibitor, 5-10 mg twice daily. Sequencing was performed on CD4+ T cells sorted from blood, taken at week 4, from a patient treated with tofacitinib. The receptors come from a human donor with alopecia areata.

This clone was counted only a few times. The chain links TRBV5-1 to TRBJ2-5; 8 nucleotides line up with TRBD1. Germline V gives CDR1 SGHRS, CDR2 YFSETQ. CDR3 length equals 15 residues. V trimming: 4 bases; J trimming: 5 bases; junction bases outside the gene matches: 10. CDR3 region: CASSQDTGGGETQYF. CDR3 bases: TGCGCCAGCAGCCAAGATACAGGGGGTGGGGAGACCCAGTACTTC.

The V and J genes are TRBV5-1 and TRBJ2-5; perhaps TRBD1 as D (6 bases). Germline CDR1 SGHRS, CDR2 YFSETQ. The CDR3 contains 13 residues. V lost 3 bases, J lost 5 bases, and 11 bases lay in between. This chain's CDR3 is CASSSTGKETQYF. DNA for the CDR3: TGCGCCAGCAGCTCCACAGGGAAGGAGACCCAGTACTTC.

This clone was seen more than once but under ten times. Other DNA sequences in this specimen translate into the identical CDR3. The genes are TRBV18 and TRBJ2-7; D perhaps matches TRBD1 (6 bases). Germline V gene lookup returns CDR1 KGHSH and CDR2 LQKENI. The CDR3 has 14 residues. V dropped 3 bases and J dropped 2 bases, with 11 bases sitting between them. This chain's CDR3 is CASSPRQGTYEQYF. The CDR3 nucleotides read TGTGCCAGCTCACCGCGGCAGGGGACCTACGAGCAGTACTTC.

The chain uses TRBV6-5 and TRBJ2-5; 8 bases fit TRBD1. V was pared by 5 bases and J by 4 bases, with 9 bases of the junction left unmatched. CDR3 length: 15 residues. Per germline, CDR1 MNHEY and CDR2 SVGAGI. CDR3 in amino acids: CASSRTGTLGETQYF. The CDR3 bases are TGTGCCAGCAGTAGGACAGGGACCTTGGGAGAGACCCAGTACTTC.

The genes are TRBV7-8 and TRBJ2-2; no clear D gene. Trimming cost V 5 bases and J 5 bases, with 3 bases left between them. This CDR3 has 11 residues. The germline CDR1 and CDR2 sequences are SGHVS and FQNEAQ. The CDR3 DNA reads TGTGCCAGCAGCCCTACCGGGGAGCTGTTTTTT. It codes for CASSPTGELFF.

The CDR3, as DNA: TGTGCCAGCAGTATTAGACCTCAACAAGAGACCCAGTACTTC. It translates to CASSIRPQQETQYF. The gene calls are TRBV28 and TRBJ2-5; D call uncertain. Trimming took off 5 bases at V and 2 bases at J, with 12 bases between the two ends. The CDR3 contains 14 residues. Per the germline V gene, CDR1 is MDHEN and CDR2 is SYDVKM.

This clone was detected a few times. The chain links TRBV19 to TRBJ1-5; no firm D call. CDR1 and CDR2 from the germline V gene are LNHDA and SQIVND (reference sequence). The CDR3 covers 16 residues. V lost 3 bases, J lost 0 bases, and 12 bases lay in between. The DNA of the CDR3 is TGTGCCAGTAGTATCCCCGCAGGCGCTAGCAATCAGCCCCAGCATTTT. This translates into CASSIPAGASNQPQHF.

This chain joins TRBV12-5 and TRBJ2-3; 7 nucleotides agree with TRBD1. The CDR3 runs to 14 residues. The germline CDR1 and CDR2 sequences are LGHNT and FRNRAP. The J segment lost 1 base and the V segment lost 4 bases, leaving 2 bases of the junction unmatched. CDR3 sequence reads: CASGYTGGTDTQYF. In nucleotides, the CDR3 is TGTGCTAGTGGTTATACAGGGGGCACAGATACGCAGTATTTT.

J is TRBJ2-5 and V is TRBV7-9, with D possibly being TRBD1 or TRBD2 (5 bases each). The CDR3 covers 14 residues. Trimming removed 8 bases from V and 4 bases from J, with 17 bases in between. Looked up from germline, CDR1 is SEHNR and CDR2 is FQNEAQ (reference sequence). Here the CDR3 reads CASLGDRWGETQYF. The CDR3 nucleotides are TGTGCCAGCCTAGGGGACCGATGGGGAGAGACCCAGTACTTC.

CDR3 residues: CATSRDVGGRTEAFF. CDR3 nucleotides: TGTGCCACCAGCAGAGATGTAGGGGGCCGCACTGAAGCTTTCTTT. The rearrangement links TRBV15 to TRBJ1-1; 7 positions agree with TRBD1. V lost 0 bases and J lost 4; bases outside the gene matches: 5. This CDR3 has 15 amino acids. Per germline, CDR1 LNHNV and CDR2 YYDKDF (reference sequence). Variable domain in full (rest from reference TRBV15 and TRBJ1-1): DAMVIQNPRYQVTQFGKPVTLSCSQTLNHNVMYWYQQKSSQAPKLLFHYYDKDFNNEADTPDNFQSRRPNTSFCFLDIRSPGLGDTAMYLCATSRDVGGRTEAFFGQGTRLTVV.

The chain employs TRBV13 and TRBJ1-3, with 10 bases fitting TRBD1. There are 16 residues in the CDR3. Germline trimming cut 5 bases from V and 3 bases from J; bases unmatched to any gene: 7. Germline V CDR1 and CDR2: PRHDT, FYEKMQ (reference sequence). The CDR3 region has the DNA TGTGCCAGCAGCCCCCGGGACAGGGGTGTTGGAAACACCATATATTTT. This sequence encodes CASSPRDRGVGNTIYF.

CDR3 sequence reads: CASSLWTVTSTDTQYF. DNA for the CDR3: TGTGCCAGCAGCTTGTGGACAGTCACTAGCACAGATACGCAGTATTTT. The V call is TRBV5-6, the J call TRBJ2-3; D might be TRBD1 (6 bases). V was clipped by 1 base and J by 0 bases, with 12 bases between them. CDR3 length: 16 amino acids. Germline V lookup: CDR1 SGHDT, CDR2 YYEEEE.

This chain uses TRBV5-1 with TRBJ1-6, with D possibly matching TRBD1 (5 bases). The length of the CDR3 is 15 residues. Looked up from germline, CDR1 is SGHRS and CDR2 is YFSETQ. Between the trimmed V and J ends, which lost 0 bases and 10 bases, there was a span of 14 bases. The CDR3 reads CASSLAARERSPLHF. In DNA, the CDR3 is TGCGCCAGCAGCTTGGCCGCCAGGGAGCGGTCACCCCTCCACTTT.

V usage is TRBV10-3 and J usage is TRBJ1-1; D gene uncertain. V was shortened by 2 bases and J by 1 base, with 11 bases between the two germline ends. The germline gives CDR1 ENHRY, CDR2 SYGVKD. This CDR3 spans 15 amino acids. CDR3 sequence: CAISETFRENTEAFF. CDR3 nucleotide sequence: TGTGCCATCAGTGAGACATTCCGTGAGAACACTGAAGCTTTCTTT.

The V and J genes are TRBV29-1 and TRBJ1-1; TRBD1 agrees at 8 bases. There are 13 residues in the CDR3. V was clipped by 4 bases and J by 11 bases; unmatched bases: 12. Per germline, CDR1 SQVTM and CDR2 ANQGSEA. The CDR3 nucleotides read TGCAGCGTTGGGTGGGCAGGGGGCGCTGGTGCTTTCTTT. It encodes CSVGWAGGAGAFF. Combining the CDR3 with reference TRBV29-1 and TRBJ1-1 gives the whole variable domain SAVISQKPSRDICQRGTSLTIQCQVDSQVTMMFWYRQQPGQSLTLIATANQGSEATYESGFVIDKFPISRPNLTFSTLTVSNMSPEDSSIYLCSVGWAGGAGAFFGQGTRLTVV.

The gene calls are TRBV19 and TRBJ1-2; TRBD1 matches at 8 bases. Losses at the gene ends were 3 bases for V and 6 bases for J; bases not matched to a gene: 12. Per germline, CDR1 LNHDA and CDR2 SQIVND (reference sequence). The CDR3 loop spans 16 amino acids. This CDR3 is CASSIDYLGQEHGYTF. DNA of the CDR3: TGTGCCAGTAGTATCGACTACTTGGGACAGGAACATGGCTACACCTTC. The full variable domain, with the rest looked up from reference TRBV19 and TRBJ1-2, is DGGITQSPKYLFRKEGQNVTLSCEQNLNHDAMYWYRQDPGQGLRLIYYSQIVNDFQKGDIAEGYSVSREKKESFPLTVTSAQKNPTAFYLCASSIDYLGQEHGYTFGSGTRLTVV.

This clone turned up a few times. The rearrangement links TRBV21-1 to TRBJ2-3; the table assigns TRBD1, which was not confirmed against the DNA. TRBV21-1 is flagged as a pseudogene. The CDR3 is 14 residues long. The DNA for the CDR3 is TGTGCCAGCAGCTTTTGTCCTGGCCCAGATACGCAGTATTTT. Protein: CASSFCPGPDTQYF.

The V and J genes are TRBV15 and TRBJ2-5; D gene ambiguous. Germline V gene lookup returns CDR1 LNHNV and CDR2 YYDKDF (reference sequence). The CDR3 is made up of 12 amino acids. The germline V and J ends were trimmed by 3 bases and 5 bases, with 7 bases remaining between them. CDR3 bases: TGTGCCACCAGCAGGAATACCGAGACCCAGTACTTC. Protein product: CATSRNTETQYF.

This clone showed up just a few times. The genes are TRBV9 and TRBJ1-4; TRBD1 matches 7 bases. The CDR3 sequence is 16 residues long. J was trimmed by 0 bases and V by 3 bases; bases with no gene match: 5. Germline-derived CDR1 and CDR2 are SGDLS and YYNGEE. The CDR3 is CASSAGQITTNEKLFF. The CDR3 DNA reads as TGTGCCAGCAGCGCGGGACAGATTACAACTAATGAAAAACTGTTTTTT.

This clone was detected only a few times. The rearrangement joins TRBV5-1 to TRBJ1-1, with D possibly being TRBD1 (5 bases). CDR3 length equals 13 residues. The V gene's germline CDR1 is SGHRS and CDR2 YFSETQ. V lost 1 base, J lost 6 bases, and 10 bases lay in between. The CDR3 sequence: CASSLYQGAEAFF. The CDR3 bases are TGCGCCAGCAGCTTGTATCAAGGGGCTGAAGCTTTCTTT. Looking up the rest from reference TRBV5-1 and TRBJ1-1 gives the full variable domain: KAGVTQTPRYLIKTRGQQVTLSCSPISGHRSVSWYQQTPGQGLQFLFEYFSETQRNKGNFPGRFSGRQFSNSRSEMNVSTLELGDSALYLCASSLYQGAEAFFGQGTRLTVV.

This rearrangement joins TRBV11-2 to TRBJ1-2, with D unclear. This CDR3 contains 15 residues. Per the germline V gene, CDR1 is SGHAT and CDR2 is FQNNGV. Trimming left V 3 bases short and J 0 bases short, with 11 bases between. CDR3 DNA sequence: TGTGCCAGCAGCTTGCTAGACGGGCCTAACTATGGCTACACCTTC. It encodes CASSLLDGPNYGYTF.

This rearrangement joins TRBV6-5 to TRBJ2-7; D ambiguous. Germline V gene lookup returns CDR1 MNHEY and CDR2 SVGAGI. The V gene lost 0 bases and the J gene lost 0 bases, with 3 bases spanning the gap. The CDR3 extends over 13 amino acids. This CDR3 reads CASSYSVSYEQYF. The DNA for the CDR3 is TGTGCCAGCAGTTACTCCGTCTCCTACGAGCAGTACTTC.

This clone was seen a handful of times. The chain recombines TRBV11-2 with TRBJ2-5; D unresolved. The germline V gene has CDR1 SGHAT and CDR2 FQNNGV. The ends were cut back, 5 bases at V and 4 bases at J, with 14 bases in the middle. The CDR3 is 14 residues long. The CDR3 sequence: CASSDWSGRETQYF. In DNA, the CDR3 is TGTGCCAGCAGCGACTGGAGTGGGCGAGAGACCCAGTACTTC.

This clone was picked up a small number of times. V usage is TRBV4-1 and J usage is TRBJ2-7; possible D gene TRBD1, 6 bases. The CDR3 sequence is 15 residues long. The germline V gene has CDR1 MGHRA and CDR2 YSYEKL. Trimming removed 5 bases from V and 4 bases from J, with 18 bases in between. The CDR3 protein is CASSAPGQGMYEQYF. The DNA of the CDR3 is TGCGCCAGCAGCGCCCCAGGGCAGGGGATGTACGAGCAGTACTTC.

The V gene is TRBV27, the J gene TRBJ1-2; tentative D call: TRBD1 (5 bases). CDR1 and CDR2 (germline): MNHEY, SMNVEV (reference sequence). V gave up 3 bases and J gave up 4 bases, with 9 bases separating them. The CDR3 is made up of 13 amino acids. CDR3 nucleotide sequence: TGTGCCAGCAGTTTTAGGGGTGGCTATGGCTACACCTTC. Residues: CASSFRGGYGYTF.

Concerning this clone: The sample carries other DNA sequences with the same CDR3. The genes are TRBV29-1 and TRBJ2-5, with 9 bases identical to TRBD1. The length of the CDR3 is 15 residues. Germline V gene data show CDR1 as SQVTM and CDR2 as ANQGSEA. V lost 6 bases to trimming and J lost 5 bases; unmatched junction nucleotides: 13. The CDR3 coding sequence is TGCAGCGTCCTTCGGGGACAGGGAGGATCGGAGACCCAGTACTTC. It yields the protein CSVLRGQGGSETQYF.

The CDR3, as DNA: TGCAGCGTTGAGGTCCGCGCAGATACGCAGTATTTT. This codes for CSVEVRADTQYF. This chain connects TRBV29-1 to TRBJ2-3; D gene unclear. CDR3 size: 12 residues. The germline V gene encodes CDR1 SQVTM and CDR2 ANQGSEA. V was cut by 3 bases and J by 4 bases, with 8 bases left in between.

The rearrangement uses TRBV11-1 and TRBJ2-1; TRBD2 matches 9 bases. Losses at the gene ends were 5 bases for V and 5 bases for J; bases not matched to a gene: 10. The CDR3 totals 16 residues. CDR1 and CDR2 from the germline V gene are SGHAT and FQDESV (reference sequence). The CDR3, as DNA: TGTGCCAGCAGCGGGGTAACTAGCGGGCGAAACAATGAGCAGTTCTTC. It codes for CASSGVTSGRNNEQFF.

This rearrangement joins TRBV2 to TRBJ2-7; no clear D gene. Per the germline V gene, CDR1 is SNHLY and CDR2 is FYNNEI. This CDR3 region has 13 residues. V lost 8 bases and J lost 5, with 16 bases in between. The CDR3 DNA reads TGTGCCAGCGGACCCCAGGTTTTAGACGAGCAGTACTTC. Translating it yields CASGPQVLDEQYF.

The sample holds a few counts of this clone. This chain connects TRBV30 to TRBJ2-1, with 7 bases that match TRBD1. Germline loops: CDR1 GTSNPN, CDR2 SVGIG (reference sequence). V lost 2 bases, J lost 0 bases, and 1 base stayed unmatched. There are 14 residues in the CDR3. The CDR3 DNA is TGTGCCTGGAGTAGGGGGCTCTCCTACAATGAGCAGTTCTTC. Protein: CAWSRGLSYNEQFF.